The 16 T cell receptor beta chains below were found in one sample sequenced in a study of blood T cell repertoires in COVID-19. Sequencing was performed with immunoSEQ multiplex PCR; in TCRdb, only in-frame clones are kept and a portion is missing. Counted here are 65,000 to 90,000 clones, 88% occurring once; the ten biggest clones make up 4% to 5.5%. Material for sequencing was peripheral blood. These receptors all stem from a human donor in a cohort sampled during active COVID-19.

This chain connects TRBV28 to TRBJ2-2; TRBD2 matches 10 bases. CDR1 MDHEN and CDR2 SYDVKM come from the germline V gene. CDR3 length: 16 amino acids. Trimming removed 6 bases from V and 6 bases from J; junction bases left unmatched: 10. The chain's CDR3 is CASRGRAGGPSGELFF. Written as DNA, the CDR3 is TGTGCCAGCAGGGGACGAGCGGGGGGGCCGTCCGGGGAGCTGTTTTTT.

The V gene is TRBV3-1 (or the pseudogene TRBV3-2), the J gene TRBJ2-5, with 8 bases aligning to TRBD2. CDR1 is LGHDT and CDR2 is YNNKEL in the germline V gene (reference sequence). CDR3 length: 15 residues. With V trimmed by 1 base and J by 4 bases, 5 bases remained unmatched. The CDR3 reads CASSQGGLAGETQYF. The CDR3 DNA reads TGTGCCAGCAGCCAAGGTGGGCTAGCGGGAGAGACCCAGTACTTC.

The CDR3 loop is CASSQEPGGAQETQYF. The DNA of the CDR3 is TGTGCCAGCAGCCAAGAACCCGGGGGGGCTCAAGAGACCCAGTACTTC. This sequence joins TRBV4-2 and TRBJ2-5, with TRBD2 identical over 8 bases. Germline CDR1 reads LGHNA; CDR2 reads YNFKEQ. Unmatched junction bases numbered 5, after V lost 0 bases and J lost 2 bases. The CDR3 has 16 amino acids.

This sequence joins TRBV30 and TRBJ2-1; TRBD2 is a possible D gene (6 bases). This CDR3 comprises 14 residues. Germline CDR1 is GTSNPN and CDR2 is SVGIG (reference sequence). V lost 3 bases and J lost 3, with 12 bases in between. The CDR3 here is CAWRSTGDYNEQFF. CDR3 coding DNA: TGTGCCTGGAGGTCAACGGGGGACTACAATGAGCAGTTCTTC.

This rearrangement joins TRBV14 to TRBJ1-2, with 10 bases lining up with TRBD1. This CDR3 spans 15 amino acids. Germline V gene sequence: CDR1 SGHDN, CDR2 FVKESK. Trimming cost V 1 base and J 5 bases; bases outside gene matches: 4. In DNA, the CDR3 is TGTGCCAGCAGCCAAGTGGGACAGGGGAATTATGGCTACACCTTC. This translates into CASSQVGQGNYGYTF.

The chain joins TRBV7-3 to TRBJ1-6; no clear D gene. Germline V gene data show CDR1 as SGHTA and CDR2 as FQGTGA. This CDR3 has 15 amino acids. V was clipped by 5 bases and J by 7 bases, with 15 bases between them. The CDR3, as DNA: TGTGCCAGCAGCCCCTCAGCAGGATTAAATTCACCCCTCCACTTT. Translating it yields CASSPSAGLNSPLHF.

The V gene is TRBV7-9, the J gene TRBJ2-7; no clear D. The CDR3 consists of 13 residues. V gave up 4 bases and J gave up 3 bases, with 10 bases separating them. Germline V gene lookup returns CDR1 SEHNR and CDR2 FQNEAQ (reference sequence). Written as DNA, the CDR3 is TGTGCCAGCAGCTCATCTACGTTCTACGAGCAGTACTTC. This translates into CASSSSTFYEQYF.

The chain uses TRBV7-2 and TRBJ1-5; unclear D gene. This CDR3 has 13 residues. In germline, CDR1 is SGHTA, CDR2 FQGNSA. Deletions cut 4 bases from V and 0 bases from J, with 4 bases between. CDR3 coding DNA: TGTGCCAGCAGCTCTTATAGCAATCAGCCCCAGCATTTT. Protein: CASSSYSNQPQHF.

The V call is TRBV11-2, the J call TRBJ2-7; 10 nucleotides line up with TRBD2. Germline V gene data show CDR1 as SGHAT and CDR2 as FQNNGV. The CDR3 has 14 residues. J lost 4 bases, V lost 2 bases, and 2 bases had no gene match. CDR3 nucleotides: TGTGCCAGCAGCTTACTAGCGGGAGTGTACGAGCAGTACTTC. This sequence encodes CASSLLAGVYEQYF.

In this sample, this clone turned up once. The rearrangement links TRBV6-5 to TRBJ2-2, with 7 bases lining up with TRBD1. This CDR3 has 13 amino acids. The V gene's germline CDR1 is MNHEY and CDR2 SVGAGI. V was pared by 6 bases and J by 5 bases, with 3 bases of the junction left unmatched. The CDR3 reads CASSDRDTGELFF. CDR3 sequence (DNA): TGTGCCAGCAGCGACAGGGATACCGGGGAGCTGTTTTTT.

In DNA, the CDR3 is TGTGCCAGCAGCCAAGATGTCGGGATGGACACTGAAGCTTTCTTT. This codes for CASSQDVGMDTEAFF. The chain couples TRBV4-2 to TRBJ1-1; D gene ambiguous. The CDR3 has 15 residues. The germline V and J ends were trimmed by 0 bases and 3 bases, with 11 bases remaining between them. Germline V gene data show CDR1 as LGHNA and CDR2 as YNFKEQ.

A single count supports this clone. The chain links TRBV7-9 to TRBJ1-1; D unclear. CDR1 SEHNR and CDR2 FQNEAQ come from the germline V gene (reference sequence). This CDR3 comprises 14 residues. V was pared by 7 bases and J by 0 bases, with 12 bases between. The CDR3 DNA reads TGTGCCAGCACCCTGGAGCAGATGAACACTGAAGCTTTCTTT. It is translated as CASTLEQMNTEAFF.

A note on this clone: The sample carries other DNA sequences with the same CDR3. The chain is built from TRBV5-6 and TRBJ2-7; possibly TRBD2 for D (5 bases). Between the trimmed V and J ends, which lost 4 bases and 10 bases, there was a span of 15 bases. Per germline, CDR1 SGHDT and CDR2 YYEEEE. This CDR3 region has 12 residues. CDR3 sequence: CASSLPAGEQYF. For the CDR3, the DNA is TGTGCCAGCAGCCTTCCTGCGGGCGAACAGTACTTC.

This chain connects TRBV21-1 to TRBJ2-1; no DNA check was done on the table's D call, TRBD2. TRBV21-1 is flagged as a pseudogene. This CDR3 has 18 amino acids. CDR3 DNA sequence: TGTGCCAGCAGCAAAGCGCCCCGACTAGCGGGAGGGAACAATGAGCAGTTCTTC. It translates to CASSKAPRLAGGNNEQFF.

This clone was seen only a few times. The chain is built from TRBV7-9 and TRBJ2-5; D is ambiguous. The ends were cut back, 7 bases at V and 2 bases at J, with 5 bases in the middle. CDR1 is SEHNR and CDR2 is FQNEAQ in the germline V gene (reference sequence). CDR3 size: 11 residues. This CDR3 is CASISQETQYF. The DNA of the CDR3 is TGTGCCAGCATATCTCAAGAGACCCAGTACTTC. The full variable domain, with the rest looked up from reference TRBV7-9 and TRBJ2-5, is DTGVSQNPRHKITKRGQNVTFRCDPISEHNRLYWYRQTLGQGPEFLTYFQNEAQLEKSRLLSDRFSAERPKGSFSTLEIQRTEQGDSAMYLCASISQETQYFGPGTRLLVL.

The CDR3 DNA follows: TGTGCCAGCTCACCATTTTCTAGCGGGCCCTACAATGAGCAGTTCTTC. Translated: CASSPFSSGPYNEQFF. The chain couples TRBV18 to TRBJ2-1; 8 bases map to TRBD2. The CDR3 runs to 16 residues. Unmatched junction bases numbered 5, after V lost 2 bases and J lost 2 bases. The germline gives CDR1 KGHSH, CDR2 LQKENI.